One TCR beta chain is described in this entry. Its target is unknown. This record belongs to a study of shared clonotypes between healthy human individuals. Study-level points and caveats: Generation probabilities were higher for clonotypes shared across all four sorted-subset donors than for unshared ones.

Germline-derived CDR1 and CDR2 are SGHRS and YFSETQ. V lost 0 bases and J 3 bases, leaving 7 bases between the germline ends. This CDR3 contains 14 residues. Cells designated naive CD8 were CD45RO-negative and were positively selected for CCR7, with terminally differentiated effector memory CD45RA+ cells excluded. The data were produced by immunoSEQ multiplex PCR, yet TCRdb's version contains in-frame clones alone and is incomplete. The sample contains a few million clones, roughly 93% of which appear only once. The sequence was obtained from a man between 18 and 29 years old in good health. Some clones in this sample may be carry-over from other donors' samples. The rearrangement links TRBV5-1 to TRBJ2-1; D might be TRBD1 or TRBD2, each matching 5 bases. The sample comprised naive CD8+ T cells from PBMCs. The CDR3: CASSLGGDYNEQFF. The DNA of the CDR3 is TGCGCCAGCAGCTTGGGAGGGGACTACAATGAGCAGTTCTTC.